This T cell receptor beta chain was profiled in a study of T cell responses to AZD1222 COVID-19 vaccine. As concerns this clone: No antigen is known for it.

This table comes from immunoSEQ multiplex PCR, and its TCRdb copy is limited to in-frame clones, with some not included. The data contain 100,000 to 150,000 clones, about nine tenths of them singletons. Whole-study results and caveats: Seropositivity was recorded at baseline in only a handful of AZD1222 recipients. Donors were mostly white British, more females; clonal diversity possibly underestimated.

Trimming took off 0 bases at V and 8 bases at J, with 13 bases between the two ends. Germline V gene data show CDR1 as LGHDT and CDR2 as YNNKEL (reference sequence). The CDR3 loop spans 15 amino acids. This sequence joins TRBV3-1 (or the pseudogene TRBV3-2) and TRBJ1-4; TRBD1 might be the D (6 bases). The sequenced sample was peripheral blood, obtained on day 0 of AZD1222 vaccination. This receptor was identified in an adult in good health. The DNA of the CDR3 is TGTGCCAGCAGCCAAGATTCAGGGGTCGGGGAAAAACTGTTTTTT. It translates to CASSQDSGVGEKLFF.